This record concerns one T cell receptor (beta chain) sequence. The sample comes from a study of blood T cell repertoires in COVID-19. Study overall: T cells, B-cell-depleted T cells, or PBMCs supplied cDNA or gDNA.

Trimming at V came to 5 bases and at J to 6 bases, leaving 10 bases not matched to a gene. This CDR3 is 15 amino acids long. Germline-derived CDR1 and CDR2 are LGHDT and YNNKEL (reference sequence). Original analysis: Amplifying reference gene primers gave estimates of nucleated cell counts. TCRdb's copy holds only in-frame clones and misses some; the assay was immunoSEQ multiplex PCR. Clonal size and the V and J genes are those of that table, whereas D and trimming came from the DNA. The data contain about 440,000 clones, 80% to 90% of them singletons. Sample: peripheral blood. The chain is built from TRBV3-1 (or the pseudogene TRBV3-2) and TRBJ1-2; 9 nucleotides agree with TRBD1. The sequence came from a woman in her 30s with acute or convalescent COVID-19. The CDR3 sequence: CASSNRDREGNGYTF. CDR3 nucleotides: TGTGCCAGCAGCAACCGGGACAGGGAGGGAAATGGCTACACCTTC.